This TCR beta chain comes out of a study of blood T cell repertoires in COVID-19. Study-level background: Cohort 3 donors were reported recovered after two negative PCRs, clearance, or symptom resolution.

In terms of age and location, participants ranged from roughly 18 to 100 years and lived in about two dozen US areas. Cohorts were determined from participant-reported clinical history. This CDR3 is built from 14 residues. Per the germline V gene, CDR1 is SGHNT and CDR2 is YYREEE (reference sequence). Trimming removed 4 bases from V and 8 bases from J; junction bases left unmatched: 11. Clones were read by immunoSEQ multiplex PCR, and TCRdb kept only the in-frame ones, dropping some. This table has about 230,000 clones, 80% to 90% appearing once. The sequenced sample consisted of PBMCs or T cells enriched from blood (not recorded which). The V and J genes are TRBV5-4 and TRBJ1-1, with 7 bases identical to TRBD1. The receptor's source is a woman in her forties or fifties in a cohort exposed to, infected with or recovered from COVID-19 (not recorded which). The CDR3 protein is CASSPGGWHLEAFF. The DNA of the CDR3 is TGTGCCAGCAGCCCAGGGGGATGGCACCTGGAAGCTTTCTTT.